Detailed here is one T cell receptor beta chain. Its antigen is unknown. No per-base quality is available; no much larger clone lies one base away. Via the germline V gene (reference sequence), CDR1 is GTSNPN and CDR2 SVGIG. V is pruned by 2 bases and J by 1 base, leaving 2 bases of the junction without a gene match. The CDR3 sequence holds 15 residues, the cysteine and phenylalanine included. Here the CDR3 DNA is all that survives: 45 bases in frame from base 1. Library construction relied on the immunoSEQ multiplex PCR assay. TCRdb mirrors the immuneACCESS table, restricted to in-frame sequences. Some clones are absent from its copies; in checked studies, under half trace to an unresolved V gene, and the reason for the others is unknown. For this sample there are 100,000 or so clones; roughly 80% appear just once. The ten largest clones add up to over 10% of the sample. This entry belongs to a study of control samples from healthy donors and cancer patients (dated by TCRdb to 2018 to 2021).

The TCR originated in a woman aged 45-65 years in good health. The sample consisted of blood. Rearrangement joined TRBV30 to TRBJ2-5; 12 of the junction bases match TRBD2. The CDR3 region: CAWSPSGRAQETQYF. The DNA sequence is as follows: TGTGCCTGGAGTCCTAGCGGGAGGGCCCAAGAGACCCAGTACTTC.